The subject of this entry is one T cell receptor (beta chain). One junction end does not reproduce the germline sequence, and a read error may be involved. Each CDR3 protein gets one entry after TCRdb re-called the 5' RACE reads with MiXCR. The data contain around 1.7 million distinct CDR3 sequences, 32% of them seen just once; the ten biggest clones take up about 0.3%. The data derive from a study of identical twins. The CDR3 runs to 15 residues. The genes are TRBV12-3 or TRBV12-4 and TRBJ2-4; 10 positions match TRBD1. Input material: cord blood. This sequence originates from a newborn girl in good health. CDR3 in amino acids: CTSSWSRDRGNIQYF. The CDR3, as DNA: TGTACCAGCAGTTGGTCCCGGGACAGGGGAAACATTCAGTACTTC.